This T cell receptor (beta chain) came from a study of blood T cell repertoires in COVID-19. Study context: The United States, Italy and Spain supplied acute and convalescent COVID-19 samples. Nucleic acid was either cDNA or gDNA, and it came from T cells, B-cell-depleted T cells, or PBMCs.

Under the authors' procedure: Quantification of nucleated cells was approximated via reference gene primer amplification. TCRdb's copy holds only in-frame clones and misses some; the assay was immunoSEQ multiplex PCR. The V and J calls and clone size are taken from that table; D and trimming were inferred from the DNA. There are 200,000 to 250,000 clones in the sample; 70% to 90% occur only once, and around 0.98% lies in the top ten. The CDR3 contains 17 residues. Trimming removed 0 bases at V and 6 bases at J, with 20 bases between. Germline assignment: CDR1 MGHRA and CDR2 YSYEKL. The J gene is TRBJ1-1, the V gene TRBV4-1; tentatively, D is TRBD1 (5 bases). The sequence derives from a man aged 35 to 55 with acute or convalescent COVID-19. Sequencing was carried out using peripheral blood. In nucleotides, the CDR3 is TGCGCCAGCAGCCAAGAAGTCTTACGGACAAGGATATCTGAAGCTTTCTTT. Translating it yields CASSQEVLRTRISEAFF.